Each of the 26 T cell receptor beta chains below was sequenced from the same sample in a study of PD-1 blockade in classical Hodgkin lymphoma. Every patient was affected by relapse after autologous stem cell transplantation, while exposure to brentuximab vedotin was not uniform. TCRdb's table, derived via immunoSEQ multiplex PCR, lists solely in-frame clones and lacks some. This sample has 50,000 to 65,000 clones, with more than 75% found just once. This specimen consisted of peripheral blood mononuclear cells (PBMCs), obtained before the second cycle of nivolumab. The receptors were sampled from a human donor with classical Hodgkin lymphoma.

Here the CDR3 reads CASSAFPGQGIYNEQFF. For the CDR3, the DNA is TGTGCCAGCAGCGCATTCCCGGGACAGGGGATATACAATGAGCAGTTCTTC. The chain recombines TRBV9 with TRBJ2-1; 10 positions match TRBD1. CDR3 size: 17 residues. V lost 3 bases, J lost 4 bases, and 10 bases stayed unmatched. Germline CDR1 SGDLS, CDR2 YYNGEE. Using reference TRBV9 and TRBJ2-1 for the parts outside the CDR3, the full variable domain is DSGVTQTPKHLITATGQRVTLRCSPRSGDLSVYWYQQSLDQGLQFLIQYYNGEERAKGNILERFSAQQFPDLHSELNLSSLELGDSALYFCASSAFPGQGIYNEQFFGPGTRLTVL.

This chain connects TRBV11-2 to TRBJ1-3; D perhaps matches TRBD1 (6 bases). From germline, CDR1 is SGHAT and CDR2 FQNNGV. The CDR3 has 18 amino acids. Trimming left V 6 bases short and J 0 bases short, with 21 bases between. CDR3 nucleotides: TGTGCCAGCAGGCCCGGGACAATGGGAGTCAGCTCTGGAAACACCATATATTTT. Its translation: CASRPGTMGVSSGNTIYF.

This rearrangement joins TRBV5-1 to TRBJ2-2; D is unresolved. The CDR3 spans 15 residues. The germline gives CDR1 SGHRS, CDR2 YFSETQ. V lost 2 bases and J 0 bases, leaving 8 bases between the germline ends. Here the CDR3 reads CASSLTEANTGELFF. CDR3 DNA: TGCGCCAGCAGCTTAACAGAGGCGAACACCGGGGAGCTGTTTTTT.

This clone was seen a handful of times. The chain carries TRBV2 and TRBJ1-4; D is uncertain. The CDR3 runs to 15 residues. CDR1 and CDR2 from the germline V gene are SNHLY and FYNNEI. The V and J ends lost 3 bases and 3 bases respectively, with 11 bases between them. The CDR3, as DNA: TGTGCCAGCAGTGAGGCCAACTCGCCTAATGAAAAACTGTTTTTT. Protein product: CASSEANSPNEKLFF. The full variable domain, with the rest looked up from reference TRBV2 and TRBJ1-4, is EPEVTQTPSHQVTQMGQEVILRCVPISNHLYFYWYRQILGQKVEFLVSFYNNEISEKSEIFDDQFSVERPDGSNFTLKIRSTKLEDSAMYFCASSEANSPNEKLFFGSGTQLSVL.

The rearrangement joins TRBV15 to TRBJ2-7; D is possibly TRBD1 (6 bases). The CDR3 loop spans 15 amino acids. Germline CDR1 is LNHNV and CDR2 is YYDKDF (reference sequence). The V end was cut by 0 bases, the J end by 4 bases, with 13 bases between. The CDR3 sequence: CATSRESRGGYEQYF. The CDR3 nucleotides are TGTGCCACCAGCAGAGAAAGCAGGGGCGGGTACGAGCAGTACTTC.

This sequence joins TRBV7-9 and TRBJ1-4; TRBD1 is a possible D gene (6 bases). CDR3 length: 17 amino acids. CDR1 and CDR2 (germline): SEHNR, FQNEAQ (reference sequence). V was clipped by 3 bases and J by 0 bases, with 14 bases between them. The CDR3 DNA reads as TGTGCCAGCAGCTTTCCTGGGGGCGCGGCAACTAATGAAAAACTGTTTTTT. It specifies CASSFPGGAATNEKLFF. Drawing the rest from reference TRBV7-9 and TRBJ1-4, the complete variable domain is DTGVSQNPRHKITKRGQNVTFRCDPISEHNRLYWYRQTLGQGPEFLTYFQNEAQLEKSRLLSDRFSAERPKGSFSTLEIQRTEQGDSAMYLCASSFPGGAATNEKLFFGSGTQLSVL.

The rearrangement uses TRBV5-8 and TRBJ2-5; weak D call: TRBD2 (7 bases). Trimming took off 0 bases at V and 1 base at J, with 10 bases between the two ends. Germline lookup yields CDR1 SGHTS and CDR2 YDEGEE. The CDR3 covers 15 residues. The CDR3 loop reads CASSLEGGRQETQYF. Here the CDR3 DNA reads TGTGCCAGCAGCTTGGAGGGGGGGCGCCAAGAGACCCAGTACTTC.

The J gene is TRBJ1-4, the V gene TRBV27, with TRBD1 matching 12 bases. V lost 2 bases, J lost 7 bases, and 2 bases stayed unmatched. In germline, CDR1 is MNHEY, CDR2 SMNVEV (reference sequence). This CDR3 has 15 amino acids. The chain's CDR3 is CASSLGTGGSEKLFF. The DNA of the CDR3 is TGTGCCAGCAGTTTAGGGACAGGGGGCAGTGAAAAACTGTTTTTT.

This chain connects TRBV6-1 to TRBJ2-7, with D unclear. The CDR3 consists of 13 residues. From germline, CDR1 is MNHNS and CDR2 SASEGT. The V gene lost 9 bases and the J gene lost 4 bases, with 16 bases spanning the gap. The CDR3 region is CASWAAPFYEQYF. CDR3 nucleotide sequence: TGTGCCAGTTGGGCAGCCCCTTTTTACGAGCAGTACTTC.

This sequence joins TRBV18 and TRBJ1-6; D is unclear. V was trimmed by 2 bases and J by 6 bases, leaving 11 bases between them. Germline CDR1 reads KGHSH; CDR2 reads LQKENI. The CDR3 has 15 amino acids. The CDR3 DNA follows: TGTGCCAGCTCACCATCAGCATTGATTAATTCACCCCTCCACTTT. Translated, it gives CASSPSALINSPLHF.

The chain joins TRBV7-9 to TRBJ1-3, with D possibly matching TRBD1 (5 bases). V was pared by 6 bases and J by 4 bases, with 16 bases between. This CDR3 contains 15 residues. Germline-derived CDR1 and CDR2 are SEHNR and FQNEAQ (reference sequence). CDR3 loop: CASSSSGTRGNTIYF. In DNA form, the CDR3 reads TGTGCCAGCAGTTCATCAGGGACGCGAGGAAACACCATATATTTT. The full variable domain, completed using reference TRBV7-9 and TRBJ1-3, is DTGVSQNPRHKITKRGQNVTFRCDPISEHNRLYWYRQTLGQGPEFLTYFQNEAQLEKSRLLSDRFSAERPKGSFSTLEIQRTEQGDSAMYLCASSSSGTRGNTIYFGEGSWLTVV.

The chain links TRBV7-2 to TRBJ2-3; a weak D match, TRBD2 (6 bases). The V gene lost 3 bases and the J gene lost 10 bases, with 14 bases spanning the gap. Looked up from germline, CDR1 is SGHTA and CDR2 is FQGNSA. This CDR3 has 13 residues. The CDR3 spells CASSLLDSGAQYF. CDR3 DNA sequence: TGTGCCAGCAGCTTGTTAGACTCGGGAGCGCAGTATTTT.

The chain links TRBV28 to TRBJ1-4; a possible D gene is TRBD1 (6 bases). V lost 10 bases to trimming and J lost 8 bases, with 20 bases between them. This CDR3 is built from 14 residues. Germline lookup yields CDR1 MDHEN and CDR2 SYDVKM. CDR3: CATQVQGVYEKLFF. CDR3 coding DNA: TGTGCCACTCAGGTACAGGGTGTTTACGAAAAACTGTTTTTT.

V gene TRBV27 combines with J gene TRBJ1-5; unclear D gene. The CDR3 covers 15 residues. V lost 1 base and J 1 base, leaving 8 bases between the germline ends. The germline V gene encodes CDR1 MNHEY and CDR2 SMNVEV (reference sequence). The CDR3 coding sequence is TGTGCCAGCAGTTTATTGGGGTTAAGCAATCAGCCCCAGCATTTT. It specifies CASSLLGLSNQPQHF.

Only a few counts were recorded for this clone. V and J are TRBV7-9 and TRBJ1-1; D call uncertain. Trimming left V 1 base short and J 1 base short, with 7 bases between. The CDR3 has 14 residues. The germline V gene encodes CDR1 SEHNR and CDR2 FQNEAQ (reference sequence). The CDR3 protein is CASSLDPGNTEAFF. Here the CDR3 DNA reads TGTGCCAGCAGCTTAGACCCAGGGAACACTGAAGCTTTCTTT.

J is TRBJ2-7 and V is TRBV6-1, with D possibly matching TRBD1 (5 bases). Germline CDR1 and CDR2: MNHNS and SASEGT. The CDR3 extends over 15 amino acids. Trimming stripped 0 bases from V and 1 base from J, with 10 bases between. CDR3 residues: CASSEAETASYEQYF. CDR3 nucleotides: TGTGCCAGCAGTGAAGCGGAGACAGCTTCCTACGAGCAGTACTTC.

The V call is TRBV14, the J call TRBJ2-2; no clear D gene. Germline CDR1 reads SGHDN; CDR2 reads FVKESK. The CDR3 sequence is 15 residues long. V lost 0 bases and J lost 6, with 11 bases in between. For the CDR3, the DNA is TGTGCCAGCAGCCAAGACACAGTGCGGTCCGGGGAGCTGTTTTTT. Translated: CASSQDTVRSGELFF.

The chain combines TRBV1 with TRBJ2-1; the table's D call, TRBD2, was not checked against the DNA. TRBV1 is reported as a pseudogene. The CDR3 is made up of 19 amino acids. The CDR3 protein is CTSSQGTTSGGYSYNEQFF. The CDR3 region has the DNA TGCACCAGCAGCCAAGGGACTACTAGCGGGGGGTACTCCTACAATGAGCAGTTCTTC.

The rearrangement joins TRBV27 to TRBJ2-3, with D perhaps TRBD1 (5 bases). CDR1 is MNHEY, CDR2 SMNVEV, per germline (reference sequence). The CDR3 loop spans 14 amino acids. V shed 7 bases and J shed 2 bases, with 13 bases lying between them. As DNA, the CDR3 is TGTGCCAGCACAAGGTCTGGGGCCACAGATACGCAGTATTTT. This sequence encodes CASTRSGATDTQYF.

This chain links TRBV5-1 with TRBJ1-4, with 9 bases that match TRBD1. Trimming cost V 4 bases and J 8 bases; bases outside gene matches: 6. CDR3 size: 14 residues. Germline CDR1 is SGHRS and CDR2 is YFSETQ. CDR3 sequence reads: CASSPGQGDEKLFF. As DNA, the CDR3 is TGCGCCAGCAGCCCGGGACAGGGAGACGAAAAACTGTTTTTT.

The CDR3 sequence: CASSHYDGTGELKLFF. In DNA, the CDR3 is TGTGCCAGCAGTCACTACGATGGGACAGGGGAATTAAAACTGTTTTTT. The chain employs TRBV6-5 and TRBJ1-4; 10 nucleotides match TRBD1. CDR3 length: 16 amino acids. Germline CDR1 MNHEY, CDR2 SVGAGI. J gave up 10 bases and V 5 bases, and 13 bases lay outside the gene matches.

The rearrangement links TRBV5-1 to TRBJ2-2; tentatively, D is TRBD1 (6 bases). Trimming pared 7 bases from V and 3 bases from J, leaving 13 bases between. Germline V gene lookup returns CDR1 SGHRS and CDR2 YFSETQ. The CDR3 sequence is 14 residues long. The CDR3 is CASRPDSYTGELFF. The CDR3 DNA reads TGCGCCAGCCGACCGGACAGCTACACCGGGGAGCTGTTTTTT.

The V and J genes are TRBV5-1 and TRBJ1-4; 8 bases match TRBD1. The CDR3 is made up of 16 amino acids. In germline, CDR1 is SGHRS, CDR2 YFSETQ. V shed 6 bases, J shed 4 bases, and the junction held 11 bases outside the gene matches. CDR3 sequence (DNA): TGCGCCAGCACCCACCCCAGGGGGCTAATTAATGAAAAACTGTTTTTT. Its translation is CASTHPRGLINEKLFF.

The chain has TRBV5-1 and TRBJ1-2; TRBD1 aligns across 8 bases. CDR1 and CDR2 (germline): SGHRS, YFSETQ. V shed 4 bases and J 6 bases; nucleotides not matched to a gene: 8. The CDR3 has 14 residues. The CDR3 coding sequence is TGCGCCAGCAGCCAAACCCAGGGGGCGAATGGCTACACCTTC. It encodes CASSQTQGANGYTF.

The chain combines TRBV6-6 with TRBJ2-2; TRBD1 aligns across 7 bases. Per the germline V gene, CDR1 is MNHNY and CDR2 is SVGAGI (reference sequence). Losses at the gene ends were 7 bases for V and 8 bases for J; bases not matched to a gene: 13. This CDR3 is 15 amino acids long. DNA of the CDR3: TGTGCCAGCATCAAGGACAGGACGACTGCTGGGGAGCTGTTTTTT. It is translated as CASIKDRTTAGELFF.

The CDR3 is CASSLAGQPQHF. The CDR3 region has the DNA TGTGCCAGCAGCTTAGCGGGTCAGCCCCAGCATTTT. The V call is TRBV7-6, the J call TRBJ1-5; D ambiguous. This CDR3 has 12 amino acids. V was trimmed by 0 bases and J by 6 bases, leaving 3 bases between them. Germline CDR1 is SGHVS and CDR2 is FNYEAQ.